Below are 7 T cell receptor beta chains sequenced from a single sample in a study of blood T cell repertoires in COVID-19. The data were produced by immunoSEQ multiplex PCR, yet TCRdb's version contains in-frame clones alone and is incomplete. This table has approximately 200,000 clones, 75% to 90% appearing once. The source material was PBMCs or T cells enriched from blood (not recorded which). Source of these receptors: a woman aged 25 to 39 who had been exposed to COVID-19.

The chain combines TRBV4-2 with TRBJ2-3; 12 bases are shared with TRBD2. This CDR3 is 16 amino acids long. V was pared by 2 bases and J by 1 base, with 1 base of the junction left unmatched. Germline values: CDR1 LGHNA, CDR2 YNFKEQ. This chain's CDR3 is CASSQLAGGRTDTQYF. The CDR3 DNA follows: TGTGCCAGCAGCCAACTAGCGGGGGGGCGCACAGATACGCAGTATTTT.

The chain is built from TRBV7-7 and TRBJ2-3; 8 nucleotides agree with TRBD1. Per the germline V gene, CDR1 is SSHAT and CDR2 is FNYEAQ (reference sequence). J gave up 2 bases and V 1 base, and 5 bases lay outside the gene matches. The CDR3 contains 16 residues. The DNA for the CDR3 is TGTGCCAGCAGCTTAGGGACAGGGCCTCACACAGATACGCAGTATTTT. Amino acids: CASSLGTGPHTDTQYF.

The CDR3 DNA reads as TGTGCCAGCAGCTCTTGGGGGACAGGGCGGAATTCACCCCTCCACTTT. Amino acids: CASSSWGTGRNSPLHF. The chain uses TRBV27 and TRBJ1-6, with TRBD1 identical over 9 bases. V gave up 6 bases and J gave up 7 bases; unmatched junction bases: 10. Germline V CDR1 and CDR2: MNHEY, SMNVEV (reference sequence). The CDR3 has 16 residues.

The chain recombines TRBV25-1 with TRBJ1-2, with D maybe TRBD1 (5 bases). Trimming removed 4 bases at V and 9 bases at J, with 15 bases between. Germline V gene data show CDR1 as MGHDK and CDR2 as SYGVNS. The CDR3 spans 13 residues. The DNA for the CDR3 is TGTGCCAGCAGTGTTGGGGGGACCGGGAGCTACACCTTC. It encodes CASSVGGTGSYTF.

CDR3 in amino acids: CASSFSLGGFTDTQYF. The CDR3 nucleotides are TGTGCCAGCAGCTTCTCCCTAGGAGGATTCACAGATACGCAGTATTTT. This sequence joins TRBV5-6 and TRBJ2-3; the D gene is possibly TRBD2 (5 bases). The CDR3 length is 16 residues. Trimming shortened V by 2 bases and J by 2 bases, and 15 bases separated the two germline ends. Germline V gives CDR1 SGHDT, CDR2 YYEEEE.

V gene TRBV11-2 combines with J gene TRBJ1-5; D is uncertain. The germline V gene encodes CDR1 SGHAT and CDR2 FQNNGV. V was cut by 0 bases and J by 4 bases, with 4 bases left in between. CDR3 length equals 13 residues. CDR3: CASSLEENQPQHF. The CDR3 bases are TGTGCCAGCAGCTTAGAGGAGAATCAGCCCCAGCATTTT.

The gene calls are TRBV2 and TRBJ1-3, with 7 positions matching TRBD1. The CDR3 totals 16 residues. The germline gives CDR1 SNHLY, CDR2 FYNNEI. With 5 bases clipped from V and 4 bases from J, the junction kept 11 bases outside the gene matches. CDR3 region: CASSSHHPDRGNTIYF. DNA for the CDR3: TGTGCCAGCAGTTCCCACCATCCGGACAGGGGAAACACCATATATTTT.